The 13 T cell receptor beta chains below come from one sample, sequenced in a study of CD8 T cells in ankylosing spondylitis. TCRdb used MiXCR to reprocess the 5' RACE reads, holding one entry per CDR3 protein. The sample carries roughly 120,000 distinct CDR3 sequences, roughly 15% recorded once. Sequencing used blood, either unsorted or a sorted T cell fraction (not recorded which). Every receptor here comes from a female donor with ankylosing spondylitis or in good health (not recorded which).

This clonotype was recorded many times. The chain recombines TRBV29-1 with TRBJ1-2; a weak D match, TRBD1 (5 bases). Trimming shortened V by 6 bases and J by 3 bases, and 11 bases separated the two germline ends. Germline V CDR1 and CDR2: SQVTM, ANQGSEA. The CDR3 has 12 residues. The CDR3 DNA sequence: TGCAGCGTCCTTATAGGGGACTATGGCTACACCTTC. Amino acids: CSVLIGDYGYTF. The full variable domain, rest sourced from reference TRBV29-1 and TRBJ1-2, is SAVISQKPSRDICQRGTSLTIQCQVDSQVTMMFWYRQQPGQSLTLIATANQGSEATYESGFVIDKFPISRPNLTFSTLTVSNMSPEDSSIYLCSVLIGDYGYTFGSGTRLTVV.

This sequence joins TRBV20-1 and TRBJ2-1, with TRBD2 matching 8 bases. The trim removed 3 bases at V and 7 bases at J, leaving 8 bases unmatched. Germline V gene data show CDR1 as DFQATT and CDR2 as SNEGSKA (reference sequence). The CDR3 has 14 residues. The CDR3 coding sequence is TGCAGTGCTAGTTCCGGGAGGGCCGCAAATGAGCAGTTCTTC. It yields the protein CSASSGRAANEQFF.

This clonotype was detected ten times or more. The chain joins TRBV3-1 to TRBJ1-1; TRBD1 might be the D (6 bases). V was clipped by 3 bases and J by 6 bases, with 14 bases between them. Looked up from germline, CDR1 is LGHDT and CDR2 is YNNKEL (reference sequence). This CDR3 region has 14 residues. The CDR3 region has the DNA TGTGCCAGCAGCCAGGCACAGGGAAGGGCTGAAGCTTTCTTT. Translation: CASSQAQGRAEAFF.

This clonotype was seen many times. The V gene is TRBV28, the J gene TRBJ2-7, with D perhaps matching TRBD1 (6 bases). The CDR3 extends over 13 amino acids. Germline CDR1 and CDR2: MDHEN and SYDVKM. With 10 bases removed from V and 3 bases from J, the gap between germline ends came to 16 bases. CDR3 amino acids: CAILGGRNYEQYF. DNA for the CDR3: TGTGCCATCCTAGGGGGTAGGAACTACGAGCAGTACTTC.

This clonotype showed up many times. This rearrangement joins TRBV27 to TRBJ2-7, with 7 bases matching TRBD1. The CDR3 has 13 residues. The V and J ends lost 3 bases and 5 bases, in that order; junction bases with no gene match: 4. The germline gives CDR1 MNHEY, CDR2 SMNVEV (reference sequence). The CDR3 region is CASSFWQGDEQYF. CDR3 bases: TGTGCCAGCAGTTTCTGGCAGGGGGACGAGCAGTACTTC.

This clonotype has just a few counts. V usage is TRBV10-3 and J usage is TRBJ1-1, with D perhaps TRBD1 (6 bases). Germline V gene sequence: CDR1 ENHRY, CDR2 SYGVKD. The V end lost 4 bases, the J end lost 3 bases, and 12 bases lay between the germline ends. CDR3 length: 14 amino acids. CDR3 amino acids: CAISGGLEYTEAFF. The CDR3, as DNA: TGTGCCATCAGTGGGGGGCTCGAGTACACTGAAGCTTTCTTT.

As for this clonotype: A read error may produce the germline difference seen at one junction end. The rearrangement uses TRBV7-7 and TRBJ2-1, with 14 bases fitting TRBD2. Germline V lookup: CDR1 SSHAT, CDR2 FNYEAQ (reference sequence). This CDR3 is 16 amino acids long. CDR3 region: CASSPQSTSGGAPQFF. In DNA, the CDR3 is TGTGCTAGCAGCCCCCAATCGACTAGCGGGGGGGCTCCACAGTTCTTC.

The chain recombines TRBV24-1 with TRBJ2-5; perhaps TRBD2 as D (6 bases). Looked up from germline, CDR1 is KGHDR and CDR2 is SFDVKD. V shed 4 bases and J shed 7 bases, with 9 bases lying between them. The CDR3 loop spans 12 amino acids. The CDR3 loop is CATSEGAGTQYF. The CDR3 nucleotides read TGTGCCACCAGTGAGGGAGCGGGGACCCAGTACTTC.

Turning to this clonotype: At one end the junction does not follow the germline gene, possibly because of a read error. This sequence joins TRBV20-1 and TRBJ1-5; no clear D gene. The germline V gene has CDR1 DFQATT and CDR2 SNEGSKA (reference sequence). The CDR3 runs 11 residues. The CDR3 sequence is CSVFRSSPSTF. In DNA form, the CDR3 reads TGCAGTGTTTTCAGGTCCTCCCCGTCGACCTTT.

There are a few counts of this clonotype. V is TRBV3-1 and J is TRBJ1-2; 8 nucleotides agree with TRBD1. The CDR3 has 14 residues. CDR1 and CDR2 from the germline V gene are LGHDT and YNNKEL (reference sequence). V lost 4 bases and J lost 3; bases outside the gene matches: 4. In DNA form, the CDR3 reads TGTGCCAGCAGCCCGGACAGGGTTTACTATGGCTACACCTTC. Translation: CASSPDRVYYGYTF.

The chain uses TRBV6-2 or TRBV6-3 and TRBJ2-1, with D perhaps TRBD2 (6 bases). The CDR3 contains 15 residues. Germline lookup yields CDR1 MNHEY and CDR2 SVGEGT. The germline V and J ends were trimmed by 6 bases and 0 bases, with 12 bases remaining between them. The CDR3 sequence: CASSQTSVSYNEQFF. As DNA, the CDR3 is TGTGCCAGCAGCCAGACTAGTGTCTCCTACAATGAGCAGTTCTTC.

This clonotype was observed many times. The chain has TRBV5-4 and TRBJ2-1; tentative D call: TRBD1 (6 bases). The V and J ends lost 0 bases and 0 bases respectively, with 19 bases between them. The germline V gene encodes CDR1 SGHNT and CDR2 YYREEE (reference sequence). The CDR3 loop spans 19 amino acids. In DNA, the CDR3 is TGTGCCAGCAGCTTGGTTGGGTTCAGAGGACAGAGCTCCTACAATGAGCAGTTCTTC. Translation gives CASSLVGFRGQSSYNEQFF. The entire variable domain, with the rest obtained from reference TRBV5-4 and TRBJ2-1, is as follows: ETGVTQSPTHLIKTRGQQVTLRCSSQSGHNTVSWYQQALGQGPQFIFQYYREEENGRGNFPPRFSGLQFPNYSSELNVNALELDDSALYLCASSLVGFRGQSSYNEQFFGPGTRLTVL.

In this sample, this clonotype turned up many times. The chain couples TRBV20-1 to TRBJ2-7; 11 nucleotides agree with TRBD1. Trimming cost V 5 bases and J 2 bases; bases outside gene matches: 5. Germline V gene lookup returns CDR1 DFQATT and CDR2 SNEGSKA (reference sequence). The CDR3 runs to 14 residues. The CDR3 here is CSAGQGAEAYEQYF. CDR3 nucleotides: TGCAGTGCTGGACAGGGGGCTGAGGCCTACGAGCAGTACTTC.